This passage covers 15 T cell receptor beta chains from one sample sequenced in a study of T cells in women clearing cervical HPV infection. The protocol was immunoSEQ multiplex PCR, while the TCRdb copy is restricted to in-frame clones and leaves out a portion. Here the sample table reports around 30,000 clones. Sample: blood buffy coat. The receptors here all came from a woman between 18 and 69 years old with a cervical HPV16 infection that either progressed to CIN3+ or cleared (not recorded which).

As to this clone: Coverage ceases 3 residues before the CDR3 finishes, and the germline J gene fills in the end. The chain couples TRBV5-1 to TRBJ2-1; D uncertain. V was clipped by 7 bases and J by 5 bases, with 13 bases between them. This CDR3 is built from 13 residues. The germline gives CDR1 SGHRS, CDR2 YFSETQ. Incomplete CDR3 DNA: TGCGCCAGCCCTGTCCCTAGAGACAATGAG. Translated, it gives CASPVPRDNE. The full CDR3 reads CASPVPRDNEQFF. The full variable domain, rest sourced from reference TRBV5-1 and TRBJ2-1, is KAGVTQTPRYLIKTRGQQVTLSCSPISGHRSVSWYQQTPGQGLQFLFEYFSETQRNKGNFPGRFSGRQFSNSRSEMNVSTLELGDSALYLCASPVPRDNEQFFGPGTRLTVL.

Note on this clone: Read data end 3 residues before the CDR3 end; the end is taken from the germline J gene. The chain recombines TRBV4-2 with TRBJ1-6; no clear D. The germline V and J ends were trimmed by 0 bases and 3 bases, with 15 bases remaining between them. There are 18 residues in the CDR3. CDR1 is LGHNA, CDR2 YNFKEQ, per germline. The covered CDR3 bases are TGTGCCAGCAGCCAAGATCCGTTCGTGGGCAGCTATAATTCACCC. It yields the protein CASSQDPFVGSYNSP. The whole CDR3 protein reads CASSQDPFVGSYNSPLHF.

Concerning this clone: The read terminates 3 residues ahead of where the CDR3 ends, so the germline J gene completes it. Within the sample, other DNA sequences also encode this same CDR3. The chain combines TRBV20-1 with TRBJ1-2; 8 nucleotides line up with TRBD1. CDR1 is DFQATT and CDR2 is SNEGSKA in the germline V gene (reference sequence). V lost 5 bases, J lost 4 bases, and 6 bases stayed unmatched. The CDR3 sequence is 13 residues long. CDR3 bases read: TGCAGTGCTCAGGGGGCGCGTGGCTATGGC. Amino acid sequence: CSAQGARGYG. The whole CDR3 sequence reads CSAQGARGYGYTF.

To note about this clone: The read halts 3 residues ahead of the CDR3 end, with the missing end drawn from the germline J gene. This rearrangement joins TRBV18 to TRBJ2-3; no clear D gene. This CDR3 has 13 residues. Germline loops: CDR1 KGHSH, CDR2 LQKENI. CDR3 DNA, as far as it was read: TGTGCCAGCTCACCGAACAAACAAGAGACG. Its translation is CASSPNKQET. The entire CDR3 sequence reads CASSPNKQETQYF.

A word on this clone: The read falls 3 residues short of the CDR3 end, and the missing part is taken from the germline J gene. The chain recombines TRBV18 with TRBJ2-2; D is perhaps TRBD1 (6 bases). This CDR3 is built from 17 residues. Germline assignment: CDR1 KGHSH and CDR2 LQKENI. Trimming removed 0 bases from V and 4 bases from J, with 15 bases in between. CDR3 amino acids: CASSPPSPQGRTGELFF. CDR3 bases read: TGTGCCAGCTCACCACCCAGTCCCCAGGGGCGCACCGGGGAG.

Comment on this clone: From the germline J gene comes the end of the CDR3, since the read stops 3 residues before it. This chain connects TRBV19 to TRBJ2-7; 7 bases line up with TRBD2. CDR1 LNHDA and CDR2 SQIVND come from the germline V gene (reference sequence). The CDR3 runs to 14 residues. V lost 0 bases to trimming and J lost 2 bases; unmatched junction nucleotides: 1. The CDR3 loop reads CASSIEAGTYEQYF. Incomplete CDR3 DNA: TGTGCCAGTAGTATAGAAGCGGGAACCTACGAG. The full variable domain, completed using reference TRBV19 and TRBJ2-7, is DGGITQSPKYLFRKEGQNVTLSCEQNLNHDAMYWYRQDPGQGLRLIYYSQIVNDFQKGDIAEGYSVSREKKESFPLTVTSAQKNPTAFYLCASSIEAGTYEQYFGPGTRLTVT.

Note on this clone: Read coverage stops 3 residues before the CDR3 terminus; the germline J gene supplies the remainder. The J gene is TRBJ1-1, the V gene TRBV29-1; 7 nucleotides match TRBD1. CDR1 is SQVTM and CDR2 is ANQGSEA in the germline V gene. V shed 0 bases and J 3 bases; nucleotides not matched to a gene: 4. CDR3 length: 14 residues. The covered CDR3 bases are TGCAGCGTTGAAGAGGGCAGGGGGTACACTGAA. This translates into CSVEEGRGYTE. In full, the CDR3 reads CSVEEGRGYTEAFF. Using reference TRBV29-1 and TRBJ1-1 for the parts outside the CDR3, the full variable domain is SAVISQKPSRDICQRGTSLTIQCQVDSQVTMMFWYRQQPGQSLTLIATANQGSEATYESGFVIDKFPISRPNLTFSTLTVSNMSPEDSSIYLCSVEEGRGYTEAFFGQGTRLTVV.

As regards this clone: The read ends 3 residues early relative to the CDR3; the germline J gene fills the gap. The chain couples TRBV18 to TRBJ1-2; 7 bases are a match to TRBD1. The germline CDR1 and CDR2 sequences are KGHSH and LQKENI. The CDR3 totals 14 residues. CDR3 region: CASSPVGQAVGYTF. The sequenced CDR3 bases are TGTGCCAGCTCACCGGTCGGACAGGCAGTGGGC.

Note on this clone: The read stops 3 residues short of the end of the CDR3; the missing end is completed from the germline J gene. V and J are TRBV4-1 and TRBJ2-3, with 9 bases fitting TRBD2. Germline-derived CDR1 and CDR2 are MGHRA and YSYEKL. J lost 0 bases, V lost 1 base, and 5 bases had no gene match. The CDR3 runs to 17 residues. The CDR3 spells CASSQGRGGGSTDTQYF. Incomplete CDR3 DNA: TGCGCCAGCAGCCAAGGGCGGGGGGGCGGGAGCACAGATACG.

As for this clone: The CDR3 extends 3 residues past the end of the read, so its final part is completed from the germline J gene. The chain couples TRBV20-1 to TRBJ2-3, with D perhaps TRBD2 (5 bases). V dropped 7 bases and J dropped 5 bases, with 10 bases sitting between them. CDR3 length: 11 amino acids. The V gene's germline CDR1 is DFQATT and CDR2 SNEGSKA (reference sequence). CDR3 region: CSETGRDTQYF. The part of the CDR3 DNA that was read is TGCAGTGAAACGGGGAGAGATACG.

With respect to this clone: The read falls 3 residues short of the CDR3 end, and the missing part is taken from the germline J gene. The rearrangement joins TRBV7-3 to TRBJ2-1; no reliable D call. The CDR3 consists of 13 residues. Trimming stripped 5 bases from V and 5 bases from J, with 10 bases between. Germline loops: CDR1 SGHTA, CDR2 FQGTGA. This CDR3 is CASSQERNNEQFF. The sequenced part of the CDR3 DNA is TGTGCCAGCAGCCAGGAGAGAAACAATGAG.

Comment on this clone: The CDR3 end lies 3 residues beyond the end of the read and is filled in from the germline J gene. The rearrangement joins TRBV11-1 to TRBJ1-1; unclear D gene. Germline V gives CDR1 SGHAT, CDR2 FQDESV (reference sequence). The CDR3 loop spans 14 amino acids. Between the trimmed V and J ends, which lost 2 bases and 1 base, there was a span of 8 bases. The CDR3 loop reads CASSLPRQNTEAFF. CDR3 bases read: TGTGCCAGCAGCTTACCCCGACAGAACACTGAA.

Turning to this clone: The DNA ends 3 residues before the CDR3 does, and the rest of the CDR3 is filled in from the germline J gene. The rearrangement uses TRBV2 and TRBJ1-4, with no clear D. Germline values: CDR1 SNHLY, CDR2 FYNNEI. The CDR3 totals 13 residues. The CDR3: CASSDFANSPLFF. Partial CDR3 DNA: TGTGCCAGCAGTGATTTCGCGAATTCACCA.

CDR3: CASRSTYEQYF. CDR3 DNA (partial): TGTGCCAGCAGGAGCACCTACGAG. This chain connects TRBV2 to TRBJ2-7; D is unresolved. The DNA ends 3 residues before the CDR3 does, and the rest of the CDR3 is filled in from the germline J gene. V lost 6 bases to trimming and J lost 2 bases, with 5 bases between them. The CDR3 consists of 11 residues. Looked up from germline, CDR1 is SNHLY and CDR2 is FYNNEI.

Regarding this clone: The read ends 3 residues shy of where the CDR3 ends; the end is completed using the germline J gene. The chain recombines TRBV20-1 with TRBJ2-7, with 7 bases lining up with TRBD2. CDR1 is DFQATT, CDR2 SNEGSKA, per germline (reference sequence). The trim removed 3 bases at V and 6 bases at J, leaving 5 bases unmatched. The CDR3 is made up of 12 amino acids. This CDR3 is CSASPGGVEQYF. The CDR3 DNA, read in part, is TGCAGTGCTAGTCCGGGGGGAGTCGAG.